Below, 31 T cell receptor beta chains from the same sample are listed, as sequenced in a study of identical twins. TCRdb used MiXCR to reprocess the 5' RACE reads, holding one entry per CDR3 protein. Of some 790,000 distinct CDR3 sequences in the sample, 15% to 20% were seen once. These data were also filed under a second study, of T cells expressing NK-cell markers.

Sequencing was done on a sample of PBMCs. The origin of the receptors is a woman between 18 and 30 years old in good health.

This clonotype was counted a few times. The V call is TRBV19, the J call TRBJ2-1, with D perhaps TRBD2 (6 bases). The V end lost 9 bases, the J end lost 3 bases, and 18 bases lay between the germline ends. The CDR3 covers 15 residues. CDR1 is LNHDA, CDR2 SQIVND, per germline (reference sequence). For the CDR3, the DNA is TGTGCCAGCCCAACTCGGGGGACGGTCTACAATGAGCAGTTCTTC. Translated: CASPTRGTVYNEQFF. The full variable domain, rest sourced from reference TRBV19 and TRBJ2-1, is DGGITQSPKYLFRKEGQNVTLSCEQNLNHDAMYWYRQDPGQGLRLIYYSQIVNDFQKGDIAEGYSVSREKKESFPLTVTSAQKNPTAFYLCASPTRGTVYNEQFFGPGTRLTVL.

The chain employs TRBV15 and TRBJ2-3, with D tentatively TRBD1 (5 bases). The CDR3 has 16 amino acids. CDR1 LNHNV and CDR2 YYDKDF come from the germline V gene (reference sequence). Trimming left V 0 bases short and J 2 bases short, with 12 bases between. The CDR3 is CATSRDWGRYTDTQYF. CDR3 coding DNA: TGTGCCACCAGCAGAGATTGGGGCCGATACACAGATACGCAGTATTTT.

This clonotype was seen a handful of times. The V gene is TRBV20-1, the J gene TRBJ2-3; 16 bases fit TRBD2. After removal of 6 bases from V and 2 bases from J, the junction contained 17 bases not matched to a gene. Per germline, CDR1 DFQATT and CDR2 SNEGSKA (reference sequence). The CDR3 is made up of 20 amino acids. The CDR3 reads CSASVVPGLAGGPNTDTQYF. CDR3 bases: TGCAGTGCCAGCGTCGTCCCGGGACTAGCGGGGGGGCCGAACACAGATACGCAGTATTTT.

This clonotype was detected ten times or more. The J gene is TRBJ2-4, the V gene TRBV6-2 or TRBV6-3, with D tentatively TRBD1 or TRBD2 (6 bases each). The V end was cut by 6 bases, the J end by 2 bases, with 17 bases between. The CDR3 runs 16 residues. CDR1 and CDR2 from the germline V gene are MNHEY and SVGEGT. The CDR3 bases are TGTGCCAGCAGAAGGGGGGAACAGTACCCCAAAAACATTCAGTACTTC. Translating it yields CASRRGEQYPKNIQYF.

This clonotype was seen more than once but under ten times. The J gene is TRBJ2-1, the V gene TRBV27; the D is unclear. The CDR3 covers 12 residues. Trimming took 4 bases from V and 6 from J, leaving 7 bases between them. The germline V gene encodes CDR1 MNHEY and CDR2 SMNVEV (reference sequence). The CDR3 here is CASSSSSNEQFF. In DNA, the CDR3 is TGTGCCAGCAGTTCCTCTTCCAATGAGCAGTTCTTC.

CDR3 sequence reads: CASSDVQGGTQYF. DNA for the CDR3: TGTGCCAGCAGCGACGTGCAGGGGGGTACGCAGTATTTT. The V gene is TRBV7-2, the J gene TRBJ2-3, with a tentative D call TRBD1 (7 bases). The germline CDR1 and CDR2 sequences are SGHTA and FQGNSA. The CDR3 runs to 13 residues. The V gene lost 5 bases and the J gene lost 8 bases, with 14 bases spanning the gap.

The chain combines TRBV12-3 or TRBV12-4 with TRBJ1-5, with D possibly being TRBD1 (6 bases). V gave up 1 base and J gave up 3 bases, with 10 bases separating them. This CDR3 is built from 15 residues. Here the CDR3 reads CASSLDRDFNQPQHF. The CDR3 DNA reads as TGTGCCAGCAGTTTAGACAGGGACTTCAATCAGCCCCAGCATTTT.

This sequence joins TRBV10-3 and TRBJ2-1; unclear D gene. The germline CDR1 and CDR2 sequences are ENHRY and SYGVKD. The CDR3 consists of 11 residues. V lost 5 bases to trimming and J lost 10 bases, with 9 bases between them. This CDR3 reads CAISREREQFF. The CDR3 bases are TGTGCCATCAGTAGGGAACGGGAGCAGTTCTTC.

The chain has TRBV27 and TRBJ2-7, with unresolved D. Germline lookup yields CDR1 MNHEY and CDR2 SMNVEV (reference sequence). This CDR3 has 13 amino acids. Between the trimmed V and J ends, which lost 5 bases and 3 bases, there was a span of 11 bases. CDR3 protein: CASSLGRHYEQYF. CDR3 DNA: TGTGCCAGCAGTCTCGGGCGACACTACGAGCAGTACTTC.

This clonotype was observed a few times. J is TRBJ2-1 and V is TRBV10-3; no firm D call. Trimming left V 2 bases short and J 7 bases short, with 15 bases between. CDR3 size: 15 residues. Germline values: CDR1 ENHRY, CDR2 SYGVKD. The CDR3 is CAISEGIRTDNEQFF. The CDR3 region has the DNA TGTGCCATCAGTGAGGGTATACGGACGGATAATGAGCAGTTCTTC.

In this sample, this clonotype turned up once. The J gene is TRBJ2-7, the V gene TRBV5-1, with 7 bases matching TRBD1. Germline V gene sequence: CDR1 SGHRS, CDR2 YFSETQ. V was clipped by 4 bases and J by 5 bases; unmatched bases: 9. The CDR3 is 14 residues long. The CDR3 DNA reads as TGCGCCAGCAGCGCGAGGGGGCCGTTAAACGAGCAGTACTTC. It specifies CASSARGPLNEQYF.

This clonotype has only a few counts. The chain uses TRBV20-1 and TRBJ2-3; D possibly uses TRBD1 or TRBD2 (5 bases each). Trimming took 1 base from V and 2 from J, leaving 10 bases between them. CDR1 and CDR2 from the germline V gene are DFQATT and SNEGSKA (reference sequence). The CDR3 covers 14 residues. The CDR3 spells CSARVKGTTDTQYF. In DNA form, the CDR3 reads TGCAGTGCTAGAGTGAAGGGGACCACAGATACGCAGTATTTT.

The rearrangement links TRBV6-5 to TRBJ2-7; 13 bases fit TRBD2. This CDR3 is 17 amino acids long. Trimming at V came to 2 bases and at J to 3 bases, leaving 7 bases not matched to a gene. Germline CDR1 reads MNHEY; CDR2 reads SVGAGI. The CDR3 loop reads CASSYRTSGSSVYEQYF. For the CDR3, the DNA is TGTGCCAGCAGTTACAGGACTAGCGGGAGTAGCGTCTACGAGCAGTACTTC.

The chain combines TRBV20-1 with TRBJ2-3; D ambiguous. The ends were cut back, 5 bases at V and 1 base at J, with 16 bases in the middle. Germline CDR1 is DFQATT and CDR2 is SNEGSKA (reference sequence). The CDR3 sequence is 15 residues long. The CDR3 loop reads CSAPWLPSGTDTQYF. In DNA, the CDR3 is TGCAGTGCTCCCTGGTTGCCGAGTGGCACAGATACGCAGTATTTT.

This clonotype was counted between two and nine times. The V gene is TRBV15, the J gene TRBJ2-5, with a weak D call TRBD1 (5 bases). Germline V gives CDR1 LNHNV, CDR2 YYDKDF (reference sequence). The ends were cut back, 1 base at V and 5 bases at J, with 17 bases in the middle. The CDR3 loop spans 16 amino acids. CDR3 region: CATSRGLGAYVETQYF. The CDR3 nucleotides read TGTGCCACCAGCAGAGGTCTAGGGGCATATGTGGAGACCCAGTACTTC.

This clonotype has only a few counts. The V and J genes are TRBV29-1 and TRBJ2-1; 9 nucleotides align to TRBD2. The CDR3 runs 14 residues. Germline V gene sequence: CDR1 SQVTM, CDR2 ANQGSEA. CDR3 in amino acids: CSYLWRGGYNEQFF. CDR3 sequence (DNA): TGCAGTTACCTTTGGCGGGGGGGTTACAATGAGCAGTTCTTC.

The J gene is TRBJ2-1, the V gene TRBV12-3 or TRBV12-4; 8 nucleotides match TRBD1. J gave up 7 bases and V 5 bases, and 13 bases lay outside the gene matches. There are 16 residues in the CDR3. This CDR3 is CASSRPRGRSSNEQFF. The CDR3 region has the DNA TGTGCCAGCAGTCGCCCCAGGGGGCGGTCCAGTAATGAGCAGTTCTTC.

V is TRBV4-3 and J is TRBJ2-1, with 9 positions matching TRBD1. Germline loops: CDR1 LGHNA, CDR2 YSLEER. V lost 5 bases to trimming and J lost 6 bases; unmatched junction nucleotides: 8. This CDR3 spans 15 amino acids. The CDR3 here is CASSTTGTGSNEQFF. In DNA form, the CDR3 reads TGCGCCAGCAGCACCACCGGGACAGGGTCCAATGAGCAGTTCTTC.

In this sample, this clonotype turned up a few times. J is TRBJ1-2 and V is TRBV5-1; D call uncertain. The germline V and J ends were trimmed by 1 base and 7 bases, with 23 bases remaining between them. Per the germline V gene, CDR1 is SGHRS and CDR2 is YFSETQ. This CDR3 has 17 amino acids. The CDR3 protein is CASSLMWNRRDSGGYTF. The CDR3 DNA follows: TGCGCCAGCAGCTTGATGTGGAACAGAAGAGACTCGGGTGGCTACACCTTC.

This clonotype turned up a few times. This chain links TRBV4-1 with TRBJ1-4; no firm D call. The CDR3 extends over 14 amino acids. Per germline, CDR1 MGHRA and CDR2 YSYEKL. V shed 0 bases and J shed 1 base, with 3 bases lying between them. CDR3 sequence: CASSQEGTNEKLFF. Written as DNA, the CDR3 is TGCGCCAGCAGCCAAGAGGGAACTAATGAAAAACTGTTTTTT.

This clonotype was counted between two and nine times. The chain couples TRBV29-1 to TRBJ2-7; 8 nucleotides align to TRBD2. The V and J ends lost 4 bases and 1 base, in that order; junction bases with no gene match: 6. Germline CDR1 is SQVTM and CDR2 is ANQGSEA. The CDR3 totals 14 residues. CDR3 nucleotides: TGCAGCGTTGGGGGCGTAGCGGGGTCCTACGAGCAGTACTTC. Its translation is CSVGGVAGSYEQYF.

The J gene is TRBJ1-2, the V gene TRBV20-1; weak D call: TRBD1 (5 bases). V shed 3 bases and J shed 7 bases, with 12 bases lying between them. Germline V lookup: CDR1 DFQATT, CDR2 SNEGSKA (reference sequence). The CDR3 spans 12 residues. CDR3: CSARGGDGGYTF. Here the CDR3 DNA reads TGCAGTGCTAGGGGGGGAGATGGTGGCTACACCTTC.

This clonotype came up a few times. The CDR3, as DNA: TGTGCCATCAACTCCGGGACAACGAACACCGGGGAGCTGTTTTTT. Protein product: CAINSGTTNTGELFF. This chain connects TRBV10-3 to TRBJ2-2; a possible D gene is TRBD1 (6 bases). V was clipped by 7 bases and J by 0 bases, with 12 bases between them. This CDR3 spans 15 amino acids. In germline, CDR1 is ENHRY, CDR2 SYGVKD.

This clonotype has just a few counts. The genes are TRBV7-2 and TRBJ1-1; D is uncertain. This CDR3 spans 14 amino acids. The germline CDR1 and CDR2 sequences are SGHTA and FQGNSA. Trimming shortened V by 2 bases and J by 0 bases, and 7 bases separated the two germline ends. The CDR3 loop is CASSLFLMNTEAFF. The CDR3 DNA reads TGTGCCAGCAGCTTATTCCTGATGAACACTGAAGCTTTCTTT.

This chain connects TRBV20-1 to TRBJ1-2, with a weak D call TRBD1 (5 bases). From germline, CDR1 is DFQATT and CDR2 SNEGSKA (reference sequence). This CDR3 region has 11 residues. The CDR3 DNA is TGCAGCGGCGGGACCGTCTATGGCTACACCTTC. Translated: CSGGTVYGYTF.

This clonotype came up a few times. V is TRBV7-2 and J is TRBJ2-7; D is uncertain. V dropped 2 bases and J dropped 4 bases, with 6 bases sitting between them. CDR1 SGHTA and CDR2 FQGNSA come from the germline V gene. CDR3 length: 12 amino acids. CDR3 region: CASSLLMYEQYF. The CDR3 DNA follows: TGTGCCAGCAGCTTACTCATGTACGAGCAGTACTTC.

The chain joins TRBV4-2 to TRBJ1-1, with D unresolved. Germline values: CDR1 LGHNA, CDR2 YNFKEQ. CDR3 length: 15 amino acids. Trimming removed 4 bases at V and 1 base at J, with 13 bases between. The CDR3 region is CASSPSTISNTEAFF. The CDR3 region has the DNA TGTGCCAGCAGCCCTTCGACTATTTCGAACACTGAAGCTTTCTTT.

This clonotype was counted at least ten times. The V and J genes are TRBV10-3 and TRBJ1-2; D remains unclear. Trimming removed 8 bases from V and 6 bases from J, with 13 bases in between. The CDR3 runs 12 residues. The V gene's germline CDR1 is ENHRY and CDR2 SYGVKD. The CDR3 protein is CAISRAGHGYTF. The CDR3 nucleotides read TGTGCCATCTCGAGGGCCGGGCATGGCTACACCTTC.

There are a few counts of this clonotype. The V gene is TRBV4-3, the J gene TRBJ2-7, with no clear D. Trimming cost V 1 base and J 3 bases, with 10 bases left between them. The CDR3 totals 14 residues. Germline V gives CDR1 LGHNA, CDR2 YSLEER. CDR3 sequence reads: CASSQAPGHYEQYF. CDR3 nucleotide sequence: TGCGCCAGCAGCCAAGCACCGGGCCACTACGAGCAGTACTTC.

V and J are TRBV7-9 and TRBJ1-2; no firm D call. CDR1 is SEHNR, CDR2 FQNEAQ, per germline (reference sequence). The CDR3 loop spans 15 amino acids. Deletions cut 5 bases from V and 4 bases from J, with 17 bases between. The CDR3 region is CASSLLNRLSYGYTF. The CDR3 coding sequence is TGTGCCAGCAGCCTACTCAATAGACTGTCCTATGGCTACACCTTC. The variable domain in full, with the rest retrieved from reference TRBV7-9 and TRBJ1-2, is DTGVSQNPRHKITKRGQNVTFRCDPISEHNRLYWYRQTLGQGPEFLTYFQNEAQLEKSRLLSDRFSAERPKGSFSTLEIQRTEQGDSAMYLCASSLLNRLSYGYTFGSGTRLTVV.

Only a few counts were recorded for this clonotype. The chain employs TRBV7-2 and TRBJ2-1, with 8 nucleotides matching TRBD2. From germline, CDR1 is SGHTA and CDR2 FQGNSA. V was clipped by 6 bases and J by 6 bases; unmatched bases: 13. CDR3 length: 16 residues. The CDR3, as DNA: TGTGCCAGCAGTCTATCAGCCGGGAGCGGGGGCAATGAGCAGTTCTTC. Its protein is CASSLSAGSGGNEQFF.